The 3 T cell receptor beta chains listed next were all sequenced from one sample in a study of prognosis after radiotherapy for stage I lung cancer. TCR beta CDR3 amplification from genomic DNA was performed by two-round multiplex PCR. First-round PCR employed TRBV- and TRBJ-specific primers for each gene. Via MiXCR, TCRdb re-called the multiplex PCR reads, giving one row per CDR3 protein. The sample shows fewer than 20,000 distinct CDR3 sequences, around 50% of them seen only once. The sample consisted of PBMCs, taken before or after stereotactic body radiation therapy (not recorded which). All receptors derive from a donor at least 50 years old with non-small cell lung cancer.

This chain's CDR3 is CASSSTGALPYEQYF. CDR3 DNA sequence: TGCGCCAGCAGCTCAACCGGGGCCCTCCCCTACGAGCAGTACTTC. The V and J genes are TRBV5-1 and TRBJ2-7; perhaps D is TRBD1 or TRBD2 (5 bases each). V dropped 3 bases and J dropped 2 bases, with 15 bases sitting between them. Germline V lookup: CDR1 SGHRS, CDR2 YFSETQ. This CDR3 spans 15 amino acids.

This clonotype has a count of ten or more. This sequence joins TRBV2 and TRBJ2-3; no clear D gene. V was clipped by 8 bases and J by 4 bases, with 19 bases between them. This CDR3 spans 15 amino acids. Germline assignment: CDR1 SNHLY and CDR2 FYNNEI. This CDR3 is CASAGQKIFADTQYF. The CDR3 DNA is TGTGCCAGCGCCGGGCAGAAAATTTTCGCAGATACGCAGTATTTT.

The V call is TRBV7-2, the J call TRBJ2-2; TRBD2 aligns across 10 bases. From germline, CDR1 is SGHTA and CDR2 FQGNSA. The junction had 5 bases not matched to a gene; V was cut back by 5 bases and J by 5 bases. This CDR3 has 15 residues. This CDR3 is CASSPNSGGTGELFF. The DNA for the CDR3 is TGTGCCAGCAGCCCAAATAGCGGGGGGACCGGGGAGCTGTTTTTT. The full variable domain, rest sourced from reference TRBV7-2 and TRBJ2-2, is GAGVSQSPSNKVTEKGKDVELRCDPISGHTALYWYRQSLGQGLEFLIYFQGNSAPDKSGLPSDRFSAERTGGSVSTLTIQRTQQEDSAVYLCASSPNSGGTGELFFGEGSRLTVL.